This TCR beta chain was recovered during a study of Tregs in tolerant kidney transplant recipients. The CDR3 length is 14 residues. With V trimmed by 5 bases and J by 4 bases, 5 bases remained unmatched. In germline, CDR1 is SGHTA, CDR2 FQGNSA. Assay used: immunoSEQ multiplex PCR; TCRdb lists only in-frame clones, some missing. The profile shows roughly 64,000 clones, 95% to 98% of them singletons. Whole-study results and caveats: The most relevant donor-specific Treg TCRbeta repertoire apparently came from expansion with activated donor B cells. This study did not directly address biological reproducibility.

Notes on this clone: Its cognate antigen is unknown.

The sequencing here drew on Tregs from blood, taken before the transplant. This clonotype was sampled from a human donor who received a combined kidney and bone marrow transplant. J is TRBJ2-7 and V is TRBV7-2; 10 positions agree with TRBD1. CDR3 bases: TGTGCCAGCAGCGGGACAGGGGTCGGGTACGAGCAGTACTTC. It translates to CASSGTGVGYEQYF.